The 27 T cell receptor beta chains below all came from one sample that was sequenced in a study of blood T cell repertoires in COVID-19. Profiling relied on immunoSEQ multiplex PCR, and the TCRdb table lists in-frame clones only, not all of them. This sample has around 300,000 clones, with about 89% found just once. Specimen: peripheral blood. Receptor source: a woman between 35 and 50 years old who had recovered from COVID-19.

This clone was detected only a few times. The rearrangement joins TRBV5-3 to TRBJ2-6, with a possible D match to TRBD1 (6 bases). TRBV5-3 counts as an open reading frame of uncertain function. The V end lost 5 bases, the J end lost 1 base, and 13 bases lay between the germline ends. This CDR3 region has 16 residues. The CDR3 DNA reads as TGTGCCAGAAGACAGGGCGGAGTTTCTGGGGCCAACGTCCTGACTTTC. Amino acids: CARRQGGVSGANVLTF.

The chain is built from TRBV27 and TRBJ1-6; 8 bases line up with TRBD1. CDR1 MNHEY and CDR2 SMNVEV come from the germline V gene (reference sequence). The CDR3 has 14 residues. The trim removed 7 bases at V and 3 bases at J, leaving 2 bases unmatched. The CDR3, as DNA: TGTGCCAGCACTACAGGGGGCTATAATTCACCCCTCCACTTT. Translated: CASTTGGYNSPLHF.

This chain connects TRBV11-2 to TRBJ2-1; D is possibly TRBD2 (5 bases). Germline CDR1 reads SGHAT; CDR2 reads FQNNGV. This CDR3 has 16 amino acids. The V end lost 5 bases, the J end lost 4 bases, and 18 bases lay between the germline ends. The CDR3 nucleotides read TGTGCCAGCAGCCCCGTGGGCACCCTAGCTTACAATGAGCAGTTCTTC. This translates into CASSPVGTLAYNEQFF.

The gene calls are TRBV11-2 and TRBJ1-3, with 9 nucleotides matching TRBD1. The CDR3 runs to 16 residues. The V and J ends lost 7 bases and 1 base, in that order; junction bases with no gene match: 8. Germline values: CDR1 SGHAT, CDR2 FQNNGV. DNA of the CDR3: TGTGCCAGCACCCTTCACAGGGGGCTTTCTGGAAACACCATATATTTT. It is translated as CASTLHRGLSGNTIYF. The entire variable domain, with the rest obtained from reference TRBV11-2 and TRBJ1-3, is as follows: EAGVAQSPRYKIIEKRQSVAFWCNPISGHATLYWYQQILGQGPKLLIQFQNNGVVDDSQLPKDRFSAERLKGVDSTLKIQPAKLEDSAVYLCASTLHRGLSGNTIYFGEGSWLTVV.

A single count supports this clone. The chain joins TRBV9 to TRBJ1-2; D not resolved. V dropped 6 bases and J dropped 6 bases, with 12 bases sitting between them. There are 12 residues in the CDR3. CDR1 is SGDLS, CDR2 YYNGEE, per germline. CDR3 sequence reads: CASTRVSDGYTF. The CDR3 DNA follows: TGTGCCAGCACCCGGGTGTCAGATGGCTACACCTTC.

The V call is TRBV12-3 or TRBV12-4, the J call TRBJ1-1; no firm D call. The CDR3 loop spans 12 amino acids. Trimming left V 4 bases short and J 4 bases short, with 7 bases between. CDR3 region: CASSSGATEAFF. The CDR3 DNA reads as TGTGCCAGCAGTTCGGGTGCCACTGAAGCTTTCTTT.

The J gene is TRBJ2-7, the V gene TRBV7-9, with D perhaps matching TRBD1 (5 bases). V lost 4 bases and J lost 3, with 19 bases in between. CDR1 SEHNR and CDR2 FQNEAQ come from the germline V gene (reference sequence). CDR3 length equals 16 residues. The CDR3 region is CASSSNLGASGYEQYF. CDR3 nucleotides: TGTGCCAGCAGCTCGAATTTAGGGGCCTCAGGCTACGAGCAGTACTTC.

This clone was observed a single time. CDR3 protein: CASSWGLAGVGGELFF. CDR3 DNA: TGTGCCAGCAGCTGGGGACTAGCGGGAGTAGGCGGGGAGCTGTTTTTT. The V call is TRBV5-4, the J call TRBJ2-2, with 14 bases identical to TRBD2. This CDR3 has 16 amino acids. V lost 3 bases and J lost 7; bases outside the gene matches: 5. CDR1 is SGHNT and CDR2 is YYREEE in the germline V gene (reference sequence).

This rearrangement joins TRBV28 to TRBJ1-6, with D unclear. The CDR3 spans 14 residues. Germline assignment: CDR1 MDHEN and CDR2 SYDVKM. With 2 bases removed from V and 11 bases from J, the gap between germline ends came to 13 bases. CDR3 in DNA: TGTGCCAGCAGTTTACTCGGGGTTCCAGCACCCCTCCACTTT. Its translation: CASSLLGVPAPLHF.

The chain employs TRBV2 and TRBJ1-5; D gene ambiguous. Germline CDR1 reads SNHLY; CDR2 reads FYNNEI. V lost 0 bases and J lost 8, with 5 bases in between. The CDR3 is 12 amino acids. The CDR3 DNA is TGTGCCAGCAGTGAAGCACTCAAGCCCCAGCATTTT. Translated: CASSEALKPQHF.

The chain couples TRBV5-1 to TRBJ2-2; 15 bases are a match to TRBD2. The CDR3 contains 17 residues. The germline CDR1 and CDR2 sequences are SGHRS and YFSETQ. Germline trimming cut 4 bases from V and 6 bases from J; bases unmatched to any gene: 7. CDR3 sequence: CASSQGLAGGPPGELFF. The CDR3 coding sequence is TGCGCCAGCAGCCAAGGACTAGCGGGAGGGCCTCCCGGGGAGCTGTTTTTT. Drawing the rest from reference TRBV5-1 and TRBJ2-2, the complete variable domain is KAGVTQTPRYLIKTRGQQVTLSCSPISGHRSVSWYQQTPGQGLQFLFEYFSETQRNKGNFPGRFSGRQFSNSRSEMNVSTLELGDSALYLCASSQGLAGGPPGELFFGEGSRLTVL.

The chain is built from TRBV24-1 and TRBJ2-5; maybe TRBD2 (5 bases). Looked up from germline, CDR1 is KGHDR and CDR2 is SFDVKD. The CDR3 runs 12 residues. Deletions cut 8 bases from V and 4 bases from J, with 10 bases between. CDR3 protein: CATTDAGETQYF. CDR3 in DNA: TGTGCCACCACGGACGCGGGAGAGACCCAGTACTTC.

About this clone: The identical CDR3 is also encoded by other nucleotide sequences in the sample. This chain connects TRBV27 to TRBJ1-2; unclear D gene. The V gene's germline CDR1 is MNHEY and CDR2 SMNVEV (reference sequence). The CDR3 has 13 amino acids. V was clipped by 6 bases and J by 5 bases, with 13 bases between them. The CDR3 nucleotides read TGTGCCAGCAGAAACAGAGTCAATTATGGCTACACCTTC. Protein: CASRNRVNYGYTF.

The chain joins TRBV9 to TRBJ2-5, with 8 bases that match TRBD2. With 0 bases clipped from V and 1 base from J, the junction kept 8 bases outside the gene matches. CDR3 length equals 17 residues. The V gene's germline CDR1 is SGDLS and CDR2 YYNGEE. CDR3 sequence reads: CASSVDPPGGGQETQYF. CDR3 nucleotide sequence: TGTGCCAGCAGCGTAGATCCCCCGGGGGGGGGCCAAGAGACCCAGTACTTC. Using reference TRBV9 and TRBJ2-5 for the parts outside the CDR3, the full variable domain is DSGVTQTPKHLITATGQRVTLRCSPRSGDLSVYWYQQSLDQGLQFLIQYYNGEERAKGNILERFSAQQFPDLHSELNLSSLELGDSALYFCASSVDPPGGGQETQYFGPGTRLLVL.

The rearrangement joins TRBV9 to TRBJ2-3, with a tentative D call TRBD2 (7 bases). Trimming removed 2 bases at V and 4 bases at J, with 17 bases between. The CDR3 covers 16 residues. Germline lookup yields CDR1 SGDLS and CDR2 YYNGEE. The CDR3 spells CASSVQGRGSSDTQYF. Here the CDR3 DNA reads TGTGCCAGCAGCGTCCAGGGGCGCGGGAGTTCAGATACGCAGTATTTT.

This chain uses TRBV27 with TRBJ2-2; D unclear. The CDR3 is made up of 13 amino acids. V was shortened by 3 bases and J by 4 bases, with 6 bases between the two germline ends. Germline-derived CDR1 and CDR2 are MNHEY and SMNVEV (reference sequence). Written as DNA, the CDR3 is TGTGCCAGCAGTTTCTCGGTCACCGGGGAGCTGTTTTTT. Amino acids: CASSFSVTGELFF.

The CDR3 bases are TGTGCCAGCAGTTACGCCGGGACTTACTCTGGGGCCAACGTCCTGACTTTC. As protein: CASSYAGTYSGANVLTF. J is TRBJ2-6 and V is TRBV27, with a tentative D call TRBD2 (6 bases). The CDR3 covers 17 residues. V shed 4 bases and J shed 0 bases, with 13 bases lying between them. Germline CDR1 reads MNHEY; CDR2 reads SMNVEV (reference sequence).

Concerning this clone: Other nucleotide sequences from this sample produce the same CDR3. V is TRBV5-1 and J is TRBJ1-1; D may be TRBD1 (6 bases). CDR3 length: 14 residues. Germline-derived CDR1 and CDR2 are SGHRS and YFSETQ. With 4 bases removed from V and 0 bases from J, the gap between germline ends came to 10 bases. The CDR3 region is CASSPGQMNTEAFF. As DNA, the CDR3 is TGCGCCAGCAGCCCCGGACAGATGAACACTGAAGCTTTCTTT.

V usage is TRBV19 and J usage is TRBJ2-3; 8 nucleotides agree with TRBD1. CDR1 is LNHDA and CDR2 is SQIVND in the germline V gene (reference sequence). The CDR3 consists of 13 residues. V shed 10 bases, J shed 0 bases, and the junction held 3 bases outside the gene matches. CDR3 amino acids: CATRGPSTDTQYF. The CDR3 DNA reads TGTGCCACCAGGGGGCCTAGCACAGATACGCAGTATTTT.

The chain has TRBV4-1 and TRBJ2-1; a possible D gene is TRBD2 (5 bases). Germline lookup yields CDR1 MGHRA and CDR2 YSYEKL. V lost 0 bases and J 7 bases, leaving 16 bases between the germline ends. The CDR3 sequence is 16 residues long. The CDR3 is CASSQDELAVWNEQFF. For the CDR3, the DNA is TGCGCCAGCAGCCAAGATGAGCTAGCCGTTTGGAATGAGCAGTTCTTC.

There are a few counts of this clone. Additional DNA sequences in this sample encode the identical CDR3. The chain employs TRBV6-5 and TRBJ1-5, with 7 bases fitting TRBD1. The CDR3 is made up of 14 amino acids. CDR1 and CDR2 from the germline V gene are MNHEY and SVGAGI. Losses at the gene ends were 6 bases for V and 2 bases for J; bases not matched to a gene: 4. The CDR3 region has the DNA TGTGCCAGCAGCCCGGGGACAGGCAATCAGCCCCAGCATTTT. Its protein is CASSPGTGNQPQHF.

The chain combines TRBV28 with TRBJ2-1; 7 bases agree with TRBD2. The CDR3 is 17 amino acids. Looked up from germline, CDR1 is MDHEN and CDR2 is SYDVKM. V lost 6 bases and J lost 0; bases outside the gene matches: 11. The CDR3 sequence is CASSRPLAGRSYNEQFF. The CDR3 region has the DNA TGTGCCAGCAGCCGCCCTTTAGCGGGCCGCTCCTACAATGAGCAGTTCTTC.

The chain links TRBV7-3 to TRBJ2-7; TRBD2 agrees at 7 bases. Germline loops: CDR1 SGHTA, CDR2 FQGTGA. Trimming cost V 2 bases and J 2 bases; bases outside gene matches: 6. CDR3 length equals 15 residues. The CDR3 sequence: CASSLAAGETYEQYF. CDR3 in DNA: TGTGCCAGCAGCTTAGCCGCGGGAGAAACCTACGAGCAGTACTTC.

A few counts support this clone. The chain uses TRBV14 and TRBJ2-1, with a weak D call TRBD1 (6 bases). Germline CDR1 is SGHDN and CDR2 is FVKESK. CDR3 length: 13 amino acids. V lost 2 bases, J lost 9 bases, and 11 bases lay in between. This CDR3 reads CASSQQQGIEQFF. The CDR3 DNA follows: TGTGCCAGCAGCCAACAACAGGGCATTGAGCAGTTCTTC.

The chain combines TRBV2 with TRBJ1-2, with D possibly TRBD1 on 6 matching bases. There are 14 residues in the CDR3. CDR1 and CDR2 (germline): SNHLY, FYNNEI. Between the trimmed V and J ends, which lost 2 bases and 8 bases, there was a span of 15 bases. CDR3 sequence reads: CASSERAGAEGYTF. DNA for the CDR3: TGTGCCAGCAGTGAAAGGGCGGGGGCGGAAGGCTACACCTTC.

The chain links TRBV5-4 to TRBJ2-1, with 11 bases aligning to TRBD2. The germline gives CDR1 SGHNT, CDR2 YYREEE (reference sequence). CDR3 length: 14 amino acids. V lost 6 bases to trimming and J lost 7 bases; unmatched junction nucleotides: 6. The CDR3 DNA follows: TGTGCCAGCAATAGCGGGAGGGCCAATAATGAGCAGTTCTTC. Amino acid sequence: CASNSGRANNEQFF.

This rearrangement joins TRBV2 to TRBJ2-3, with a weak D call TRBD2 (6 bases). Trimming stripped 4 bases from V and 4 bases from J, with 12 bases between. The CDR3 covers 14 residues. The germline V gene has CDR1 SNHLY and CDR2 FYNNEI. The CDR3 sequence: CASSASGVADTQYF. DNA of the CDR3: TGTGCCAGCAGTGCATCGGGAGTTGCAGATACGCAGTATTTT.